The 4 T cell receptor beta chains below come from one sample, sequenced in a study of cytomegalovirus exposure and HLA in healthy donors. Only in-frame clones appear in the TCRdb table, and some are missing; sequencing was by immunoSEQ multiplex PCR. The table shows roughly 52,000 clones, with about 92% occurring only once. Sequenced: PBMCs. These receptors all stem from a woman aged 18-29 years in good health and CMV-seropositive.

The chain uses TRBV15 and TRBJ2-6, with a tentative D call TRBD1 (5 bases). V was cut by 2 bases and J by 0 bases, with 20 bases left in between. The germline V gene encodes CDR1 LNHNV and CDR2 YYDKDF (reference sequence). The length of the CDR3 is 20 residues. CDR3: CATSRFTFQGMNSGANVLTF. The CDR3 nucleotides read TGTGCCACCAGCAGATTCACATTCCAGGGTATGAACTCTGGGGCCAACGTCCTGACTTTC.

The chain has TRBV6-5 and TRBJ1-4; 7 nucleotides align to TRBD1. CDR3 size: 15 residues. Germline values: CDR1 MNHEY, CDR2 SVGAGI. The junction had 8 bases not matched to a gene; V was cut back by 4 bases and J by 6 bases. The CDR3 region is CASSSQGVMDEKLFF. CDR3 nucleotide sequence: TGTGCCAGCAGTTCCCAGGGGGTGATGGATGAAAAACTGTTTTTT.

The chain carries TRBV4-3 and TRBJ2-2; D might be TRBD2 (6 bases). The CDR3 has 15 amino acids. V was cut by 0 bases and J by 4 bases, with 9 bases left in between. Looked up from germline, CDR1 is LGHNA and CDR2 is YSLEER. CDR3 DNA sequence: TGCGCCAGCAGCCAAGATGCGGGATCCACCGGGGAGCTGTTTTTT. Protein: CASSQDAGSTGELFF.

The chain couples TRBV30 to TRBJ2-5; 7 bases are a match to TRBD1. There are 14 residues in the CDR3. Losses at the gene ends were 2 bases for V and 5 bases for J; bases not matched to a gene: 8. Per germline, CDR1 GTSNPN and CDR2 SVGIG (reference sequence). CDR3 nucleotides: TGTGCCTGGAGTTACGACAGGGCTGGTGAGACCCAGTACTTC. This sequence encodes CAWSYDRAGETQYF.